The 18 T cell receptor beta chains given below trace back to one sample, sequenced in a study of monozygotic twins with inflammatory bowel disease. TCRdb derives one entry per CDR3 protein from the 5' RACE reads, leaving out DNA. In all, the sample yields approximately 160,000 distinct CDR3 sequences. The material sequenced was blood. These receptors all stem from a human donor with ulcerative colitis or Crohn's disease, or a healthy co-twin of an affected twin (not recorded which).

The rearrangement uses TRBV5-1 and TRBJ2-5. The CDR3 is 15 residues long. Germline CDR1 reads SGHRS; CDR2 reads YFSETQ. The CDR3 reads CASSLEDIPQETQYF.

This rearrangement joins TRBV20-1 to TRBJ1-3; TCRdb designates TRBD1, a call that cannot be tested without DNA. CDR1 DFQATT and CDR2 SNEGSKA come from the germline V gene (reference sequence). This CDR3 region has 16 residues. The CDR3 sequence: CSARGRGPGTGNTIYF.

The chain recombines TRBV16 with TRBJ1-3. Germline loops: CDR1 KGHSY, CDR2 FQNENV. This CDR3 is 14 amino acids long. The CDR3 sequence: CASSQSRAGNTIYF.

The CDR3 here is CASSHTSTDTQYF. The chain couples TRBV5-1 to TRBJ2-3. CDR3 size: 13 residues. Germline V gives CDR1 SGHRS, CDR2 YFSETQ. Using reference TRBV5-1 and TRBJ2-3 for the parts outside the CDR3, the full variable domain is KAGVTQTPRYLIKTRGQQVTLSCSPISGHRSVSWYQQTPGQGLQFLFEYFSETQRNKGNFPGRFSGRQFSNSRSEMNVSTLELGDSALYLCASSHTSTDTQYFGPGTRLTVL.

The V call is TRBV7-2, the J call TRBJ2-1. Germline V gene data show CDR1 as SGHTA and CDR2 as FQGNSA. This CDR3 comprises 13 residues. The CDR3 loop reads CASSLRARNEQFF.

This sequence joins TRBV29-1 and TRBJ1-1. The CDR3 covers 11 residues. The germline V gene has CDR1 SQVTM and CDR2 ANQGSEA. The CDR3 sequence: CSATGDTEAFF.

The chain is built from TRBV29-1 and TRBJ1-3; TCRdb's D call of TRBD1 is untestable without DNA. Per germline, CDR1 SQVTM and CDR2 ANQGSEA. This CDR3 is 15 amino acids long. Here the CDR3 reads CSVEPRDRSGNTIYF.

V usage is TRBV10-2 and J usage is TRBJ1-1. This CDR3 has 13 residues. Germline lookup yields CDR1 WSHSY and CDR2 SAAADI. This CDR3 reads CASSEYPGTEAFF.

The V call is TRBV11-2, the J call TRBJ2-4. CDR3 length: 11 amino acids. Germline values: CDR1 SGHAT, CDR2 FQNNGV. The CDR3 region is CASSHVDIQYF. The full variable domain, with the rest looked up from reference TRBV11-2 and TRBJ2-4, is EAGVAQSPRYKIIEKRQSVAFWCNPISGHATLYWYQQILGQGPKLLIQFQNNGVVDDSQLPKDRFSAERLKGVDSTLKIQPAKLEDSAVYLCASSHVDIQYFGAGTRLSVL.

The rearrangement joins TRBV16 to TRBJ2-7. Per germline, CDR1 KGHSY and CDR2 FQNENV. CDR3 length: 12 amino acids. CDR3: CASSPGTYEQYF.

The V gene is TRBV12-3 or TRBV12-4, the J gene TRBJ2-5. The CDR3 sequence is 13 residues long. The CDR3 sequence: CASSLGGGKTQYF.

CDR3 protein: CASSQGTLYEQYF. The rearrangement joins TRBV18 to TRBJ2-7; no DNA is available, so the TRBD1 call from TCRdb remains unchecked. From germline, CDR1 is KGHSH and CDR2 LQKENI. This CDR3 spans 13 amino acids.

The chain combines TRBV12-3 or TRBV12-4 with TRBJ2-7. This CDR3 is built from 12 residues. CDR3 loop: CASSLTAGEQYF.

The gene calls are TRBV6-1 and TRBJ2-1; lacking DNA, the TRBD2 call made by TCRdb goes unchecked. The CDR3 sequence is 15 residues long. CDR1 MNHNS and CDR2 SASEGT come from the germline V gene. The CDR3 sequence: CASSPGLAGAGEQFF.

The V call is TRBV14, the J call TRBJ1-6. The CDR3 is 16 residues long. Germline lookup yields CDR1 SGHDN and CDR2 FVKESK. The CDR3: CASSQGLLYYNSPLHF.

The chain uses TRBV5-1 and TRBJ1-4; TCRdb indicates TRBD1, and absent DNA this call remains unverified. CDR3 length equals 14 residues. Germline CDR1 reads SGHRS; CDR2 reads YFSETQ. This CDR3 is CASSLGGSDEKLFF.

V and J are TRBV7-2 and TRBJ1-5. Germline lookup yields CDR1 SGHTA and CDR2 FQGNSA. This CDR3 has 14 residues. The CDR3 sequence is CASSISSGNQPQHF. The variable domain in full, completed from reference TRBV7-2 and TRBJ1-5, reads GAGVSQSPSNKVTEKGKDVELRCDPISGHTALYWYRQSLGQGLEFLIYFQGNSAPDKSGLPSDRFSAERTGGSVSTLTIQRTQQEDSAVYLCASSISSGNQPQHFGDGTRLSIL.

This rearrangement joins TRBV12-3 or TRBV12-4 to TRBJ1-1. This CDR3 region has 13 residues. CDR3: CASSSMFGTEAFF.